This T cell receptor (beta chain) derives from a study of Ad26.COV2.S vaccination and SARS-CoV-2 variants. Profiled with immunoSEQ multiplex PCR; TCRdb holds only in-frame clones, not every one. This sample has fewer than 800,000 clones, with roughly 90% found just once. The CDR3 runs 16 residues. V lost 2 bases and J lost 8; bases outside the gene matches: 10. CDR1 and CDR2 from the germline V gene are MNHEY and SMNVEV (reference sequence). Treatment denoted: over 15 received Ad26.COV2.S at low or high dose, single or two shots; 5 received placebo; per-sample allocation not given. Sampling was done on day 63 after the first vaccine or placebo injection.

Specimen: peripheral blood, collected in a trial of Ad26.COV2.S vaccine versus placebo. The receptor was isolated from a person aged 18 to 65 who received the Ad26.COV2.S COVID-19 vaccine or a placebo. The chain joins TRBV27 to TRBJ2-1, with 9 positions matching TRBD1. The CDR3: CASSLRTGGALDEQFF. DNA for the CDR3: TGTGCCAGCAGTTTACGAACAGGGGGCGCGTTAGATGAGCAGTTCTTC.